What follows describes a single T cell receptor (beta chain). Its specific antigen is unknown. Base-call qualities are not available, and no considerably larger clone is one nucleotide away. This entry comes from a study of CD8 T cells in Susac syndrome (dated by TCRdb to between 2017 and 2020). Concerning the study at large: Whether CD8+ T cell activation and differentiation in Susac syndrome was antigen driven was tested using repertoire sequencing. CD8+ T cell repertoire clonality was compared between approximately 12 healthy donors, about 14 Susac syndrome patients and around 16 multiple sclerosis patients.

Peripheral blood CD8+ and CD4+ T cells from healthy donors, Susac syndrome patients and multiple sclerosis patients were profiled using high-throughput TCR beta sequencing. The multiple sclerosis controls were treatment-naive patients who had stable or active relapsing-remitting disease and met the revised McDonald criteria. Bulk CD8+ and CD4+ T cells were purified magnetically by negative isolation, whereas CD8+ TEMRA cells were enriched by FACS. Blood was drawn into EDTA tubes, processed within 24 hours, and PBMCs were isolated by density gradient centrifugation. PBMCs destined for TCR sequencing were cryopreserved in liquid nitrogen and later thawed in a 37 °C water bath. The sorted or isolated CD4+, CD8+ and CD8+ TEMRA cells reached a purity of at least 90%. The CDR3 runs 16 residues from the cysteine to the phenylalanine. Of all the DNA, just the CDR3 is kept, 48 bases in frame from base 1. V loses 6 bases, J loses 0 bases, and the germline ends lie 17 bases apart. Sequences MNHEY (CDR1) and SVGEGT (CDR2) are obtained from the germline V gene.

The study at large found these results: The TCR sequencing and HLA analysis was acknowledged to have included a relatively small number of individuals.

RNA was extracted with the RNeasy kit and 0.5 to 1 ug was reverse transcribed using random hexamers. TCR beta CDR3 regions were amplified with the immunoSEQ multiplex PCR assay covering 54 Vbeta and 13 Jbeta segments. Bias from PCR amplification was corrected by using a synthetic template baseline for primer optimization and for computational correction. As for the original processing: Only productive sequences were kept, with reads annotated to V, D and J genes according to IMGT and analyzed in immunoSEQ Analyzer. Clonality was calculated as one minus the Shannon entropy normalized by log2 of the number of productive unique sequences. For each patient and control, public and private clones were evaluated among the 100 most prevalent clones. Clones were defined as Susac-specific if absent from the healthy and MS cohorts, from approximately 1,100 published viral clones and from other ImmuneACCESS disease sequences. The raw public reads went through TCRdb reprocessing: fastp at Q25, MiXCR clone calling, in-frame beta chains kept. Here each entry gathers all rows of one CDR3 protein and keeps the most common genes and DNA. TCRdb, rather than the study authors, made the V and J calls. This sample gives hundreds of thousands of distinct CDR3 sequences in total; 65% to 90% of them show up just once. The top ten clonotypes cover around 0.21% of the sample.

The receptor was derived from a human donor with multiple sclerosis. Material for sequencing was CD8+ T cells from PBMCs. Recombination connected TRBV6-2 or TRBV6-3 to TRBJ1-1, with no reliable assignment of the D segment. The DNA sequence is TGTGCCAGCAGGCCCCTCCGACGGTTCATGAACACTGAAGCTTTCTTT. It translates as CASRPLRRFMNTEAFF.